The rows below give T cell receptor beta chains drawn from one sample of a study of blood T cells in healthy people across ages. TCRdb re-analysed the 5' RACE reads in MiXCR, keeping a single row per CDR3 protein. The data contain approximately 960,000 distinct CDR3 sequences, almost 30% of them singletons. This sample also belongs to another study, concerning T cells of mothers and their children.

The specimen sequenced was blood. These receptor sequences come from a woman aged 40 to 50 in good health. Both conserved end residues are part of each CDR3. The D gene is left open where the match is weak. The size of a clone is reported for some rows only, either as once, few or many, or as a class for expanded clones.

. | . | TRBJ1-1 | TRBV29-1 | CSARTVTQNTEAFF | TGCAGCGCCCGGACAGTTACCCAGAACACTGAAGCTTTCTTT
. | . | TRBJ1-6 | TRBV6-6 | CASRRDGGNSPLHF | TGTGCCAGCAGAAGGGACGGGGGAAATTCACCCCTCCACTTT
few | . | TRBJ2-2 | TRBV5-1 | CASRSGSGQNTGELFF | TGCGCCAGCAGATCTGGCTCGGGACAGAACACCGGGGAGCTGTTTTTT
. | TRBD1 | TRBJ2-3 | TRBV7-2 | CASSLAGQGYTDTQYF | TGTGCCAGCAGCTTAGCGGGACAGGGGTACACAGATACGCAGTATTTT
many | . | TRBJ2-7 | TRBV5-1 | CASSLRHPYEQYF | TGCGCCAGCAGCTTAAGACACCCCTACGAGCAGTACTTC
. | . | TRBJ2-1 | TRBV4-2 | CASSYDWASEQFF | TGTGCCAGCAGCTACGATTGGGCCAGCGAGCAGTTCTTC
. | . | TRBJ1-1 | TRBV2 | CASRDWDAGTEAFF | TGTGCCAGCAGAGACTGGGACGCGGGCACTGAAGCTTTCTTT
few | . | TRBJ2-3 | TRBV7-2 | CASSLEGRPSRDTQYF | TGTGCCAGCAGCTTAGAGGGCCGCCCTTCGAGAGATACGCAGTATTTT
once | . | TRBJ2-7 | TRBV30 | CAWSVKASYNEQYF | TGTGCCTGGAGTGTCAAGGCTAGCTACAATGAGCAGTACTTC
. | . | TRBJ1-5 | TRBV7-8 | CASSLAYGTGQPQHF | TGTGCCAGCAGCTTAGCATACGGCACTGGTCAGCCCCAGCATTTT
. | . | TRBJ1-1 | TRBV5-1 | CASRAGTANTEVFF | TGCGCCAGCAGGGCCGGGACCGCTAACACTGAAGTTTTCTTT
. | TRBD2 | TRBJ2-1 | TRBV5-1 | CASSLSLGGVSCNEQFF | TGCGCCAGCAGCTTGAGTCTGGGGGGGGTTTCTTGCAATGAGCAGTTCTTC
. | . | TRBJ1-4 | TRBV29-1 | CSVSYATNEKLFF | TGCAGCGTATCATATGCAACTAATGAAAAACTGTTTTTT
. | . | TRBJ2-6 | TRBV30 | CAWSRGHGANVLTF | TGTGCCTGGAGCCGGGGTCATGGGGCCAACGTCCTGACTTTC
few | . | TRBJ1-1 | TRBV6-5 | CASSYSRSTGSATEAFF | TGTGCCAGCAGTTACTCGAGGTCTACAGGAAGTGCCACTGAAGCTTTCTTT
. | . | TRBJ1-1 | TRBV7-9 | CASSLPTHPENTEAFF | TGTGCCAGCAGCTTACCGACACATCCAGAGAACACTGAAGCTTTCTTT
. | . | TRBJ2-1 | TRBV28 | CASSLGSPHEQFF | TGTGCCAGCAGTTTAGGCTCTCCTCATGAGCAGTTCTTC
. | TRBD1 | TRBJ1-2 | TRBV11-2 | CASSLSQGAIGYGYTF | TGTGCCAGCAGCCTTTCACAGGGGGCGATCGGCTATGGCTACACCTTC
. | . | TRBJ1-4 | TRBV18 | CASSPGMENEKLFF | TGTGCCAGCTCACCAGGGATGGAAAATGAAAAACTGTTTTTT
. | . | TRBJ2-5 | TRBV3-1 | CASSQVPSVQYF | TGTGCCAGCAGCCAAGTCCCTAGCGTGCAGTACTTC
many | . | TRBJ1-2 | TRBV14 | CASSQTLPGTGYTF | TGTGCCAGCAGCCAGACCTTACCCGGGACCGGCTACACCTTC
. | TRBD1 | TRBJ2-7 | TRBV28 | CASSTGTAYNEQYF | TGTGCCAGCAGTACCGGGACAGCCTACAATGAGCAGTACTTC
. | . | TRBJ2-1 | TRBV20-1 | CSARSQPPYNEQFF | TGCAGTGCTAGGTCCCAGCCCCCCTACAATGAGCAGTTCTTC
. | TRBD2 | TRBJ2-1 | TRBV5-1 | CASSGGGTTLFNEQFF | TGCGCCAGCAGCGGCGGGGGGACCACCCTCTTCAATGAGCAGTTCTTC
many | . | TRBJ2-5 | TRBV12-3/TRBV12-4 | CASSLRVGETQYF | TGTGCCAGCAGCTTACGGGTAGGGGAGACCCAGTACTTC
. | . | TRBJ2-7 | TRBV7-3 | CASSSLTDASEQYF | TGTGCCAGCAGCTCCCTCACGGACGCGAGCGAGCAGTACTTC
few | . | TRBJ1-2 | TRBV28 | CASSLWQDNYGYTF | TGTGCCAGCAGTTTATGGCAAGATAACTATGGCTACACCTTC
. | TRBD2 | TRBJ2-4 | TRBV7-6 | CASSERRGMAGYF | TGTGCCAGCAGCGAGAGGCGGGGGATGGCGGGGTACTTC
. | TRBD1 | TRBJ1-1 | TRBV6-1 | CAIRTGGERAFF | TGTGCCATAAGGACAGGGGGCGAGCGAGCTTTCTTT
few | . | TRBJ2-1 | TRBV13 | CASSFLGGGPYNEQFF | TGTGCCAGCAGCTTTCTCGGGGGCGGACCCTACAATGAGCAGTTCTTC
few | TRBD1 | TRBJ1-4 | TRBV27 | CASSLSTGWNEKLFF | TGTGCCAGCAGTTTATCGACAGGGTGGAATGAAAAACTGTTTTTT
. | . | TRBJ1-5 | TRBV12-3/TRBV12-4 | CASSATYSNQPQHF | TGTGCCAGCAGCGCTACCTATAGCAATCAGCCCCAGCATTTT
many | TRBD1 | TRBJ2-7 | TRBV6-1 | CASSEIGTATYEQYF | TGTGCCAGCAGTGAAATAGGGACAGCTACCTACGAGCAGTACTTC
. | . | TRBJ2-6 | TRBV7-8 | CASTLGDPGANVLTF | TGTGCCAGCACCTTGGGGGACCCTGGGGCCAACGTCCTGACTTTC
. | TRBD1 | TRBJ1-2 | TRBV6-5 | CANSLDRGGYGYTF | TGTGCCAACAGTTTGGACAGGGGAGGCTATGGCTACACCTTC
few | TRBD1 | TRBJ1-5 | TRBV6-5 | CAKNRGAEPQHF | TGTGCCAAAAACAGGGGAGCCGAGCCCCAGCATTTT
. | . | TRBJ2-1 | TRBV5-1 | CASSKGLQYNEQFF | TGCGCCAGCAGCAAGGGACTGCAATACAATGAGCAGTTCTTC
few | . | TRBJ2-4 | TRBV2 | CASSGGGESIQYF | TGTGCCAGCAGTGGAGGCGGAGAGAGCATTCAGTACTTC
. | . | TRBJ2-6 | TRBV28 | CASSFLGGLESGTNVRTF | TGTGCCAGCAGTTTCCTCGGAGGTTTGGAGTCTGGGACCAACGTCCGGACTTTC
. | . | TRBJ1-2 | TRBV4-1 | CASSQEGFIGPGNTF | TGCGCCAGCAGCCAAGAGGGGTTTATTGGGCCTGGCAACACCTTC
few | TRBD1 | TRBJ1-1 | TRBV3-1 | CASRRGTASNTEAFF | TGTGCCAGCAGAAGGGGGACAGCATCGAACACTGAAGCTTTCTTT
many | TRBD1 | TRBJ2-7 | TRBV12-3/TRBV12-4 | CASSPIGQDYEQYF | TGTGCCAGCAGCCCCATCGGACAGGACTACGAGCAGTACTTC
. | TRBD1 | TRBJ2-7 | TRBV7-2 | CASSSDRAREQYF | TGTGCCAGCAGCTCGGACAGGGCGCGCGAGCAGTACTTC
. | TRBD1 | TRBJ2-7 | TRBV6-5 | CASSWGTVLYF | TGTGCCAGCAGTTGGGGGACAGTCCTGTACTTC
many | . | TRBJ2-7 | TRBV10-3 | CAISESRGEQYF | TGTGCCATCAGTGAGTCCAGGGGCGAGCAGTACTTC
many | . | TRBJ2-1 | TRBV5-1 | CASSLELNEQFF | TGCGCCAGCAGCTTGGAACTAAATGAGCAGTTCTTC
. | . | TRBJ1-5 | TRBV7-9 | CASSSHLNSNQPQHF | TGTGCCAGCAGCTCCCACTTGAATAGCAATCAGCCCCAGCATTTT
many | TRBD2 | TRBJ2-1 | TRBV5-1 | CASSPRGDPYNEQFF | TGCGCCAGCAGCCCCCGGGGGGACCCCTACAATGAGCAGTTCTTC